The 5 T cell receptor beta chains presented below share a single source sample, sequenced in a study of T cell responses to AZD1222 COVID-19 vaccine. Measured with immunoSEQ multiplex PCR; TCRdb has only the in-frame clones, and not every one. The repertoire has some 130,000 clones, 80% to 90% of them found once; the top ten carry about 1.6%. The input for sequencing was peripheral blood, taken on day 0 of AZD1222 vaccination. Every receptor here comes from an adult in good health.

The CDR3 region has the DNA TGTGCCAGCCAGAGGACAGGATTTAACTATGGCTACACCTTC. Amino acids: CASQRTGFNYGYTF. The rearrangement uses TRBV5-8 and TRBJ1-2, with 7 nucleotides matching TRBD1. V lost 7 bases and J lost 1; bases outside the gene matches: 7. CDR1 SGHTS and CDR2 YDEGEE come from the germline V gene. CDR3 length: 14 residues.

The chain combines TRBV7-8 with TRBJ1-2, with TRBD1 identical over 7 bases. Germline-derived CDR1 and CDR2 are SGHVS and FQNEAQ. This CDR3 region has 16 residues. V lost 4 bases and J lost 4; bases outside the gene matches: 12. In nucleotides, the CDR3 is TGTGCCAGCAGCTCGCGGGACAGTTCTTTAACCTATGGCTACACCTTC. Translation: CASSSRDSSLTYGYTF.

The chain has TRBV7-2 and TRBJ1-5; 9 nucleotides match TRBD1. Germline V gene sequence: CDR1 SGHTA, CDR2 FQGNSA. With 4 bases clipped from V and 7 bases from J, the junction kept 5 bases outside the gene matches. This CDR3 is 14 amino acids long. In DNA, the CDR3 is TGTGCCAGCAGCTCGGACAGGGGAAACCAGCCCCAGCATTTT. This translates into CASSSDRGNQPQHF.

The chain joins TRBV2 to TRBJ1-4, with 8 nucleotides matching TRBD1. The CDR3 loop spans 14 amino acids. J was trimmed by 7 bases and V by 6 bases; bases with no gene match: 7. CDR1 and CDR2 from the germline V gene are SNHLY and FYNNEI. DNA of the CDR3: TGTGCCAGCAGCTCTACAGGGGGGGGTGAAAAACTGTTTTTT. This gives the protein CASSSTGGGEKLFF.

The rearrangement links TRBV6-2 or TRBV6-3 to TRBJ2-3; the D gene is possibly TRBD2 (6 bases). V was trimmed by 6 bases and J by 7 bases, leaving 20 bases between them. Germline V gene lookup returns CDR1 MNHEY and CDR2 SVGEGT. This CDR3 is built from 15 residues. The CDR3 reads CASSPAGTWTNTQYF. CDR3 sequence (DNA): TGTGCCAGCAGCCCAGCCGGGACTTGGACTAATACGCAGTATTTT.